Listed here are 19 T cell receptor beta chains from one sample, sequenced in a study of T-cell memory formation after mild COVID-19. A single record per CDR3 protein comes from TCRdb applying MiXCR to the 5' RACE reads. The sample carries about 340,000 distinct CDR3 sequences, over 10% recorded once. What was sequenced was PBMCs or a T cell subset sorted from them (not recorded which). The receptors were sampled from a man aged 18-30 years who had mild COVID-19 (a few samples of this study predate the infection). Cell type and time point are not known.

The rearrangement uses TRBV4-2 and TRBJ2-7; D is ambiguous. Germline lookup yields CDR1 LGHNA and CDR2 YNFKEQ. This CDR3 spans 16 amino acids. The V and J ends lost 1 base and 0 bases respectively, with 13 bases between them. CDR3 amino acids: CASSQVPYVSSYEQYF. The DNA of the CDR3 is TGTGCCAGCAGCCAAGTCCCCTATGTTAGCTCCTACGAGCAGTACTTC.

The chain has TRBV28 and TRBJ2-3, with D possibly called TRBD1 or TRBD2 (5 bases each). The CDR3 loop spans 15 amino acids. The V and J ends lost 6 bases and 2 bases respectively, with 15 bases between them. Per the germline V gene, CDR1 is MDHEN and CDR2 is SYDVKM. CDR3 sequence: CASSPGGRTTDTQYF. CDR3 DNA: TGTGCCAGCAGCCCTGGGGGACGGACCACAGATACGCAGTATTTT.

The table lists this clonotype with many counts. The CDR3 bases are TGCGCCAGCAGCTTATACGGGGGCAACACTGAAGCTTTCTTT. It specifies CASSLYGGNTEAFF. The chain has TRBV5-1 and TRBJ1-1, with D perhaps TRBD1 (6 bases). V lost 2 bases, J lost 2 bases, and 10 bases lay in between. In germline, CDR1 is SGHRS, CDR2 YFSETQ. The CDR3 runs to 14 residues.

This clonotype was detected many times. The V and J genes are TRBV7-2 and TRBJ2-5; D not certain. Trimming cost V 5 bases and J 5 bases, with 9 bases left between them. The CDR3 totals 12 residues. In germline, CDR1 is SGHTA, CDR2 FQGNSA. The CDR3 sequence: CASSTTYETQYF. The CDR3 DNA reads TGTGCCAGCAGCACTACATACGAGACCCAGTACTTC.

This clonotype was recorded a few times. The chain couples TRBV5-6 to TRBJ2-7; 12 bases match TRBD1. CDR1 and CDR2 from the germline V gene are SGHDT and YYEEEE. The CDR3 loop spans 15 amino acids. Trimming removed 3 bases from V and 6 bases from J; junction bases left unmatched: 7. In nucleotides, the CDR3 is TGTGCCAGCAGCTCCATCGGGACAGGGGGCAGCGAGCAGTACGTC. Translating it yields CASSSIGTGGSEQYV.

This clonotype showed up just once. J is TRBJ1-2 and V is TRBV5-6; 11 nucleotides line up with TRBD1. V was clipped by 4 bases and J by 4 bases; unmatched bases: 9. This CDR3 contains 16 residues. Looked up from germline, CDR1 is SGHDT and CDR2 is YYEEEE. CDR3 in amino acids: CASSRDRGIFGYGYTF. CDR3 nucleotide sequence: TGTGCCAGCAGCAGGGACAGGGGGATTTTTGGCTATGGCTACACCTTC.

This rearrangement joins TRBV7-9 to TRBJ2-1; tentative D call: TRBD2 (7 bases). From germline, CDR1 is SEHNR and CDR2 FQNEAQ (reference sequence). With 1 base removed from V and 2 bases from J, the gap between germline ends came to 15 bases. The CDR3 runs to 17 residues. This CDR3 reads CASSLGSGGKPYNEQFF. DNA of the CDR3: TGTGCCAGCAGCTTAGGATCGGGGGGCAAACCCTACAATGAGCAGTTCTTC.

This chain joins TRBV5-1 and TRBJ2-3, with TRBD2 matching over 14 bases. The length of the CDR3 is 16 residues. Germline lookup yields CDR1 SGHRS and CDR2 YFSETQ. The V and J ends lost 5 bases and 2 bases, in that order; junction bases with no gene match: 4. CDR3 nucleotide sequence: TGCGCCAGCAGATCGGGACTAGCGGGGGACACAGATACGCAGTATTTT. Protein: CASRSGLAGDTDTQYF.

This clonotype was detected only a few times. J is TRBJ2-5 and V is TRBV7-2; 7 bases fit TRBD2. The V segment lost 5 bases and the J segment 4 bases; nucleotides outside the gene matches: 16. From germline, CDR1 is SGHTA and CDR2 FQGNSA. This CDR3 comprises 17 residues. The CDR3 here is CASSHQRGGDWGETQYF. The CDR3 nucleotides read TGTGCCAGCAGCCATCAGCGGGGTGGAGATTGGGGAGAGACCCAGTACTTC.

This sequence joins TRBV6-1 and TRBJ2-7; TRBD2 matches 8 bases. Trimming at V came to 1 base and at J to 6 bases, leaving 5 bases not matched to a gene. Germline CDR1 and CDR2: MNHNS and SASEGT. The CDR3 length is 14 residues. The CDR3 DNA reads TGTGCCAGCAGTGAAGTCCACCGGGGGGGCGAGCAGTACGTC. Protein: CASSEVHRGGEQYV.

This clonotype turned up a few times. The chain carries TRBV7-2 and TRBJ2-3; 10 nucleotides align to TRBD2. Germline lookup yields CDR1 SGHTA and CDR2 FQGNSA. There are 17 residues in the CDR3. The V gene end was trimmed by 1 base and the J gene end by 1 base; junction bases not matched to a gene: 5. Here the CDR3 reads CASSLGEAGGGTDTQYF. CDR3 DNA sequence: TGTGCCAGCAGCTTAGGGGAAGCGGGGGGGGGCACAGATACGCAGTATTTT.

The rearrangement joins TRBV9 to TRBJ1-2, with TRBD1 matching 7 bases. The CDR3 runs 14 residues. The germline V gene encodes CDR1 SGDLS and CDR2 YYNGEE. The V gene end was trimmed by 4 bases and the J gene end by 4 bases; junction bases not matched to a gene: 7. The chain's CDR3 is CASSRDSGPYGYTF. The CDR3, as DNA: TGTGCCAGCAGCAGGGACAGCGGACCCTATGGCTACACCTTC.

This clonotype was found many times. The J gene is TRBJ2-3, the V gene TRBV7-8, with 12 positions matching TRBD2. The V gene's germline CDR1 is SGHVS and CDR2 FQNEAQ. This CDR3 comprises 19 residues. The trim removed 5 bases at V and 1 base at J, leaving 13 bases unmatched. This CDR3 reads CASSLRLAGAIGGTDTQYF. The DNA for the CDR3 is TGTGCCAGCAGCCTAAGACTAGCGGGGGCTATCGGGGGCACAGATACGCAGTATTTT.

J is TRBJ2-7 and V is TRBV6-5, with D perhaps being TRBD1 or TRBD2 (6 bases each). Per the germline V gene, CDR1 is MNHEY and CDR2 is SVGAGI. The CDR3 has 18 amino acids. Trimming removed 5 bases from V and 0 bases from J, with 23 bases in between. CDR3 amino acids: CASSPETRGPPSSYEQYV. The CDR3 DNA reads as TGTGCCAGCAGTCCCGAGACCCGGGGGCCGCCCAGCTCCTACGAGCAGTACGTC.

V usage is TRBV3-1 and J usage is TRBJ2-3; D ambiguous. The CDR3 length is 16 residues. Germline-derived CDR1 and CDR2 are LGHDT and YNNKEL (reference sequence). V was clipped by 5 bases and J by 4 bases, with 19 bases between them. The CDR3 loop is CASSNRWLGYSDTQYF. CDR3 in DNA: TGTGCCAGCAGCAACCGGTGGTTGGGGTACTCAGATACGCAGTATTTT.

J is TRBJ2-5 and V is TRBV29-1, with D unresolved. This CDR3 comprises 14 residues. The germline V gene encodes CDR1 SQVTM and CDR2 ANQGSEA. V was shortened by 3 bases and J by 1 base, with 12 bases between the two germline ends. This CDR3 is CSVEWVGVQETQYF. The CDR3 bases are TGCAGCGTTGAGTGGGTTGGGGTCCAAGAGACCCAGTACTTC.

This clonotype has more than one count but fewer than ten. The V and J genes are TRBV3-1 and TRBJ1-2; a weak D match, TRBD1 (5 bases). CDR1 LGHDT and CDR2 YNNKEL come from the germline V gene (reference sequence). V was shortened by 3 bases and J by 5 bases, with 22 bases between the two germline ends. The CDR3 consists of 17 residues. The CDR3: CASSHLRAGSVGYGYTF. DNA for the CDR3: TGTGCCAGCAGCCACTTACGGGCAGGGTCAGTGGGATATGGCTACACCTTC.

This clonotype has only a few counts. This sequence joins TRBV4-2 and TRBJ2-1; no definite D call. This CDR3 has 15 amino acids. The germline gives CDR1 LGHNA, CDR2 YNFKEQ. The V and J ends lost 0 bases and 4 bases respectively, with 10 bases between them. CDR3 DNA: TGTGCCAGCAGCCAAGATTATGGGAATTACAATGAGCAGTTCTTC. Its translation: CASSQDYGNYNEQFF.

This chain connects TRBV3-1 to TRBJ1-2, with TRBD1 as a possible D gene (5 bases). Trimming removed 8 bases at V and 6 bases at J, with 13 bases between. Germline loops: CDR1 LGHDT, CDR2 YNNKEL (reference sequence). The CDR3 is made up of 12 amino acids. The CDR3 bases are TGTGCCAGCTCCGGGACGTTTCATGGCTACACCTTC. Translated, it gives CASSGTFHGYTF.